These 8 T cell receptor beta chains share one sample of origin, sequenced in a study of blood T cell repertoires in COVID-19. This table comes from immunoSEQ multiplex PCR, and its TCRdb copy is limited to in-frame clones, with some not included. The sample carries around 80,000 clones, over 75% recorded once. Sequenced input: peripheral blood. These receptors all come from an elderly man with acute or convalescent COVID-19.

J is TRBJ1-2 and V is TRBV19, with TRBD1 matching 7 bases. Per the germline V gene, CDR1 is LNHDA and CDR2 is SQIVND (reference sequence). The ends lost 6 bases at V and 8 bases at J; junction bases unmatched: 9. The CDR3 runs 13 residues. This chain's CDR3 is CASRQQGLWGYTF. CDR3 DNA sequence: TGTGCCAGTAGGCAACAGGGGTTGTGGGGCTACACCTTC.

This sequence joins TRBV19 and TRBJ2-3, with TRBD2 identical over 13 bases. V dropped 6 bases and J dropped 2; count of bases not matched to a gene: 2. Germline CDR1 is LNHDA and CDR2 is SQIVND (reference sequence). The CDR3 is 15 amino acids. The CDR3 here is CASRGLAGTTDTQYF. CDR3 nucleotides: TGTGCCAGTAGGGGACTAGCGGGGACCACAGATACGCAGTATTTT.

This chain joins TRBV7-2 and TRBJ2-3; 8 bases match TRBD2. The CDR3 runs 15 residues. Germline CDR1 reads SGHTA; CDR2 reads FQGNSA. V lost 4 bases and J lost 6; bases outside the gene matches: 9. The CDR3 protein is CASSWAGTSSDTQYF. The CDR3 DNA is TGTGCCAGCAGCTGGGCCGGGACTAGTTCCGATACGCAGTATTTT. Based on the CDR3 plus reference TRBV7-2 and TRBJ2-3, the full variable domain is GAGVSQSPSNKVTEKGKDVELRCDPISGHTALYWYRQSLGQGLEFLIYFQGNSAPDKSGLPSDRFSAERTGGSVSTLTIQRTQQEDSAVYLCASSWAGTSSDTQYFGPGTRLTVL.

The chain is built from TRBV6-2 or TRBV6-3 and TRBJ2-7; 7 bases map to TRBD1. The germline gives CDR1 MNHEY, CDR2 SVGEGT. The length of the CDR3 is 18 residues. J lost 6 bases, V lost 0 bases, and 17 bases had no gene match. CDR3 residues: CASSYSLTGPSPSGEQYF. In DNA, the CDR3 is TGTGCCAGCAGTTACTCGTTGACAGGGCCATCCCCCTCGGGCGAGCAGTACTTC.

The chain is built from TRBV11-3 and TRBJ2-5; the match to TRBD1 covers 10 bases. Germline loops: CDR1 SGHNT, CDR2 YENEEA. This CDR3 spans 13 amino acids. The ends lost 5 bases at V and 5 bases at J; junction bases unmatched: 2. The CDR3 loop is CASSPDRGETQYF. The CDR3 DNA reads as TGTGCCAGCAGCCCGGACAGGGGGGAGACCCAGTACTTC. The whole variable domain, filled in from reference TRBV11-3 and TRBJ2-5, reads EAGVVQSPRYKIIEKKQPVAFWCNPISGHNTLYWYLQNLGQGPELLIRYENEEAVDDSQLPKDRFSAERLKGVDSTLKIQPAELGDSAVYLCASSPDRGETQYFGPGTRLLVL.

The chain has TRBV5-8 and TRBJ2-5; no definite D call. The germline CDR1 and CDR2 sequences are SGHTS and YDEGEE. CDR3 length: 14 residues. V was cut by 2 bases and J by 2 bases, with 10 bases left in between. The CDR3 region is CASSLRNGQETQYF. CDR3 coding DNA: TGTGCCAGCAGCTTACGTAACGGTCAAGAGACCCAGTACTTC.

The chain recombines TRBV5-1 with TRBJ1-2, with D tentatively TRBD1 (6 bases). Germline V lookup: CDR1 SGHRS, CDR2 YFSETQ. CDR3 length: 14 amino acids. The germline V and J ends were trimmed by 2 bases and 7 bases, with 15 bases remaining between them. This CDR3 reads CASSLNVQGIGYTF. CDR3 nucleotide sequence: TGCGCCAGCAGCTTAAATGTCCAGGGGATTGGCTACACCTTC.

The rearrangement links TRBV28 to TRBJ1-1; D perhaps matches TRBD1 (6 bases). This CDR3 has 16 residues. The V end lost 4 bases, the J end lost 1 base, and 16 bases lay between the germline ends. Germline V lookup: CDR1 MDHEN, CDR2 SYDVKM. The CDR3 DNA sequence: TGTGCCAGCAGTTCTCCCTCGGGGGGGGCGAACACTGAAGCTTTCTTT. The encoded protein is CASSSPSGGANTEAFF. The full variable domain, its missing parts supplied by reference TRBV28 and TRBJ1-1, is DVKVTQSSRYLVKRTGEKVFLECVQDMDHENMFWYRQDPGLGLRLIYFSYDVKMKEKGDIPEGYSVSREKKERFSLILESASTNQTSMYLCASSSPSGGANTEAFFGQGTRLTVV.